This T cell receptor beta chain was obtained from a study of blood T cell repertoires in COVID-19. Trimming left V 3 bases short and J 5 bases short, with 17 bases between. The CDR3 runs to 15 residues. The V gene's germline CDR1 is KGHSH and CDR2 LQKENI. Profiling relied on immunoSEQ multiplex PCR, and the TCRdb table lists in-frame clones only, not all of them. This sample has about 310,000 clones; roughly nine tenths occur once, and the top ten carry 5% to 5.5%. This receptor was identified in a man aged 60 to 75 who had recovered from COVID-19. This chain connects TRBV18 to TRBJ2-7; TRBD1 might be the D (7 bases). The material sequenced was PBMCs or T cells enriched from blood (not recorded which). The CDR3 loop is CASSPRTQGTHEQYF. DNA for the CDR3: TGTGCCAGCTCACCCCGGACACAGGGGACTCACGAGCAGTACTTC.